These 17 T cell receptor beta chains share one sample of origin, sequenced in a study of blood T cell repertoires in COVID-19. Assay: immunoSEQ multiplex PCR; the TCRdb copy retains only in-frame clones and omits some. The sample contains 300,000 or so clones, 85% to 90% of which appear only once. Sample: peripheral blood. The receptors originated from a man in his 70s with acute or convalescent COVID-19.

The V and J genes are TRBV24-1 and TRBJ2-1, with 8 bases fitting TRBD1. The CDR3 loop spans 11 amino acids. Trimming took 10 bases from V and 8 from J; bases not matched to a gene: 3. CDR1 KGHDR and CDR2 SFDVKD come from the germline V gene. Here the CDR3 DNA reads TGTGCCACAGACAGGGGCCATGAGCAGTTCTTC. Its translation is CATDRGHEQFF.

A note on this clone: Other DNA sequences from this sample encode an identical CDR3 as well. The rearrangement links TRBV6-2 or TRBV6-3 to TRBJ2-1; D is perhaps TRBD1 (5 bases). V lost 0 bases, J lost 7 bases, and 7 bases lay in between. The CDR3 runs 13 residues. The germline CDR1 and CDR2 sequences are MNHEY and SVGEGT. The DNA for the CDR3 is TGTGCCAGCAGTTACTCCCGACAGAATGAGCAGTTCTTC. Translated: CASSYSRQNEQFF.

The chain recombines TRBV10-3 with TRBJ2-6; 8 bases fit TRBD1. The J segment lost 4 bases and the V segment lost 2 bases, leaving 10 bases of the junction unmatched. The CDR3 spans 18 residues. From germline, CDR1 is ENHRY and CDR2 SYGVKD. The CDR3 sequence: CAISERAGGGAGANVLTF. The DNA for the CDR3 is TGTGCCATCAGTGAGAGGGCAGGGGGCGGGGCGGGGGCCAACGTCCTGACTTTC.

The chain is built from TRBV5-4 and TRBJ2-3; 10 bases map to TRBD2. CDR1 and CDR2 from the germline V gene are SGHNT and YYREEE (reference sequence). V was clipped by 3 bases and J by 5 bases; unmatched bases: 9. The CDR3 contains 16 residues. CDR3 bases: TGTGCCAGCAGCTCGGTAGCGGGGGGCCTAGGAGATACGCAGTATTTT. It yields the protein CASSSVAGGLGDTQYF.

J is TRBJ2-3 and V is TRBV4-3; D may be TRBD2 (6 bases). V shed 1 base and J shed 4 bases, with 12 bases lying between them. CDR3 size: 15 residues. Germline V gene data show CDR1 as LGHNA and CDR2 as YSLEER. CDR3 nucleotide sequence: TGCGCCAGCAGCCAAGGGGGCGGGGCCTCAGATACGCAGTATTTT. It codes for CASSQGGGASDTQYF.

The CDR3 sequence is CASSLVVSGGANTGELFF. In DNA, the CDR3 is TGCGCCAGCAGCTTGGTAGTCAGCGGGGGGGCTAACACCGGGGAGCTGTTTTTT. The rearrangement links TRBV5-1 to TRBJ2-2, with 10 bases fitting TRBD2. Germline assignment: CDR1 SGHRS and CDR2 YFSETQ. The V gene end was trimmed by 0 bases and the J gene end by 2 bases; junction bases not matched to a gene: 7. The CDR3 has 18 residues.

Regarding this clone: At the DNA level, this CDR3 is encoded by other sequences in the same sample as well. This CDR3 is CASSLDVRGTYEQYF. CDR3 bases: TGTGCCAGCAGCTTAGATGTTCGGGGAACCTACGAGCAGTACTTC. The gene calls are TRBV7-2 and TRBJ2-7, with a weak D call TRBD2 (5 bases). This CDR3 has 15 residues. V shed 1 base and J shed 2 bases, with 12 bases lying between them. CDR1 is SGHTA and CDR2 is FQGNSA in the germline V gene.

The chain combines TRBV12-3 or TRBV12-4 with TRBJ1-2, with 8 bases aligning to TRBD1. V shed 4 bases and J 7 bases; nucleotides not matched to a gene: 2. CDR3 length: 12 amino acids. This chain's CDR3 is CASSSDRVGYTF. CDR3 bases: TGTGCCAGCAGTTCGGACAGGGTTGGCTACACCTTC.

The CDR3 protein is CASSSGTGTNGYTF. In DNA, the CDR3 is TGTGCCAGCAGTTCGGGGACAGGCACTAATGGCTACACCTTC. The rearrangement joins TRBV6-5 to TRBJ1-2, with 8 bases identical to TRBD1. V shed 4 bases and J 6 bases; nucleotides not matched to a gene: 7. CDR3 length equals 14 residues. CDR1 and CDR2 from the germline V gene are MNHEY and SVGAGI.

This clone is a singleton in its sample. The chain is built from TRBV28 and TRBJ2-7; 12 bases map to TRBD1. The ends lost 1 base at V and 3 bases at J; junction bases unmatched: 4. This CDR3 region has 16 residues. Germline-derived CDR1 and CDR2 are MDHEN and SYDVKM. The CDR3 coding sequence is TGTGCCAGCAGTTTATTGGGACAGGGGGCTCTCTACGAGCAGTACTTC. Its protein is CASSLLGQGALYEQYF.

The chain has TRBV6-5 and TRBJ1-5, with D tentatively TRBD1 (6 bases). The CDR3 contains 14 residues. Germline lookup yields CDR1 MNHEY and CDR2 SVGAGI. V lost 7 bases and J lost 6, with 16 bases in between. DNA for the CDR3: TGTGCCAGCACCCAACAGGGTCCCGGTCAGCCCCAGCATTTT. The encoded protein is CASTQQGPGQPQHF.

The chain uses TRBV21-1 and TRBJ2-1; TRBD2 is the table's D call, not checked against the DNA. TRBV21-1 is marked as a pseudogene. The CDR3 spans 20 residues. The CDR3 sequence is CASSKEGLAGGLTLICEQFF. DNA for the CDR3: TGTGCCAGCAGCAAGGAAGGATTAGCGGGGGGCCTAACTCTAATATGTGAGCAGTTCTTC.

The CDR3 here is CAIRGQGGGYTF. The CDR3 nucleotides are TGTGCCATCAGAGGACAGGGGGGAGGCTACACCTTC. V and J are TRBV10-3 and TRBJ1-2, with TRBD1 identical over 10 bases. J was trimmed by 8 bases and V by 6 bases; bases with no gene match: 3. CDR1 and CDR2 (germline): ENHRY, SYGVKD. CDR3 length equals 12 residues.

The chain uses TRBV4-3 and TRBJ2-1; D is perhaps TRBD1 (5 bases). The V end was cut by 0 bases, the J end by 8 bases, with 8 bases between. The germline gives CDR1 LGHNA, CDR2 YSLEER. The CDR3 consists of 13 residues. The CDR3 protein is CASSQETVDEQFF. The CDR3 coding sequence is TGCGCCAGCAGCCAAGAGACAGTCGATGAGCAGTTCTTC.

CDR3 nucleotide sequence: TGTGCCAGCAGCTCCAACTCTGGGGCCAACGTCCTGACTTTC. Encoded protein: CASSSNSGANVLTF. The chain carries TRBV7-3 and TRBJ2-6; D is unresolved. The CDR3 loop spans 14 amino acids. Trimming took off 4 bases at V and 0 bases at J, with 4 bases between the two ends. Looked up from germline, CDR1 is SGHTA and CDR2 is FQGTGA. The full variable domain, with the rest looked up from reference TRBV7-3 and TRBJ2-6, is GAGVSQTPSNKVTEKGKYVELRCDPISGHTALYWYRQSLGQGPEFLIYFQGTGAADDSGLPNDRFFAVRPEGSVSTLKIQRTERGDSAVYLCASSSNSGANVLTFGAGSRLTVL.

This chain connects TRBV29-1 to TRBJ2-5; the D is unclear. The CDR3 covers 13 residues. The ends were cut back, 3 bases at V and 4 bases at J, with 12 bases in the middle. In germline, CDR1 is SQVTM, CDR2 ANQGSEA. CDR3 nucleotides: TGCAGCGTTGATTTTAGACGGAGAGAGACCCAGTACTTC. Encoded protein: CSVDFRRRETQYF. Filled out from reference TRBV29-1 and TRBJ2-5, the complete variable domain reads SAVISQKPSRDICQRGTSLTIQCQVDSQVTMMFWYRQQPGQSLTLIATANQGSEATYESGFVIDKFPISRPNLTFSTLTVSNMSPEDSSIYLCSVDFRRRETQYFGPGTRLLVL.

The V and J genes are TRBV6-5 and TRBJ2-1; D possibly corresponds to TRBD2 (6 bases). V lost 6 bases and J lost 13, with 25 bases in between. From germline, CDR1 is MNHEY and CDR2 SVGAGI. The CDR3 is 15 residues long. The CDR3 loop reads CASSPTPKLLLAQFF. The CDR3 DNA reads TGTGCCAGCAGCCCGACTCCTAAGCTTCTACTAGCTCAGTTCTTC.